A single sample is the source of the 10 T cell receptor beta chains below, sequenced in a study of blood T cell repertoires in COVID-19. Libraries were prepared by immunoSEQ multiplex PCR; TCRdb keeps only in-frame clonotypes and omits some of them. There are 70,000 or so clones in the sample; roughly 87% occur only once, and 5% to 6.5% lies in the top ten. Sequenced material: peripheral blood. The receptor source for this set is a woman between 50 and 59 years old with acute or convalescent COVID-19.

This rearrangement joins TRBV13 to TRBJ2-1; D may be TRBD2 (5 bases). Trimming pared 2 bases from V and 6 bases from J, leaving 8 bases between. The CDR3 consists of 13 residues. Germline V gene sequence: CDR1 PRHDT, CDR2 FYEKMQ (reference sequence). CDR3 DNA sequence: TGTGCCAGCAGCTTACAACTAGGCAATGAGCAGTTCTTC. This gives the protein CASSLQLGNEQFF.

V usage is TRBV30 and J usage is TRBJ1-2; maybe TRBD1 (6 bases). Per germline, CDR1 GTSNPN and CDR2 SVGIG (reference sequence). The CDR3 sequence is 13 residues long. V was pared by 4 bases and J by 4 bases, with 13 bases between. This CDR3 reads CAWTRGGSYGYTF. The CDR3 bases are TGTGCCTGGACCAGGGGTGGTAGCTATGGCTACACCTTC.

V usage is TRBV6-2 or TRBV6-3 and J usage is TRBJ1-2; no clear D. The V end was cut by 5 bases, the J end by 2 bases, with 9 bases between. From germline, CDR1 is MNHEY and CDR2 SVGEGT. The CDR3 loop spans 13 amino acids. Written as DNA, the CDR3 is TGTGCCAGCAGTCCCAGTGGCAACTATGGCTACACCTTC. Its protein product is CASSPSGNYGYTF.

This clone was observed many times. The chain couples TRBV4-1 to TRBJ2-3; D is possibly TRBD2 (6 bases). Germline loops: CDR1 MGHRA, CDR2 YSYEKL. The CDR3 is 17 residues long. Trimming removed 4 bases at V and 1 base at J, with 18 bases between. DNA for the CDR3: TGCGCCAGCAGCCCTCTCATGGGAGGCGGGGGCACAGATACGCAGTATTTT. As protein: CASSPLMGGGGTDTQYF.

The V call is TRBV7-6, the J call TRBJ2-5, with a possible D match to TRBD2 (6 bases). This CDR3 is 14 amino acids long. Trimming shortened V by 5 bases and J by 2 bases, and 12 bases separated the two germline ends. In germline, CDR1 is SGHVS, CDR2 FNYEAQ. In nucleotides, the CDR3 is TGTGCCAGCAGCGGTCTCGGGGGACAAGAGACCCAGTACTTC. This sequence encodes CASSGLGGQETQYF.

V usage is TRBV27 and J usage is TRBJ1-6, with 9 bases aligning to TRBD1. CDR1 is MNHEY and CDR2 is SMNVEV in the germline V gene (reference sequence). The junction had 8 bases not matched to a gene; V was cut back by 8 bases and J by 9 bases. The CDR3 contains 14 residues. CDR3 sequence (DNA): TGTGCCAGCGCCGCCGGGACAGGGTTTTCACCCCTCCACTTT. Amino acid sequence: CASAAGTGFSPLHF.

The V gene is TRBV18, the J gene TRBJ1-3, with 7 bases lining up with TRBD1. Trimming cost V 4 bases and J 0 bases; bases outside gene matches: 9. Germline assignment: CDR1 KGHSH and CDR2 LQKENI. CDR3 length: 17 amino acids. The CDR3: CASSRTGQSSSGNTIYF. In DNA form, the CDR3 reads TGTGCCAGCTCACGCACGGGACAGTCTTCCTCTGGAAACACCATATATTTT.

The V and J genes are TRBV28 and TRBJ2-1; 10 positions agree with TRBD2. The ends lost 6 bases at V and 7 bases at J; junction bases unmatched: 12. The CDR3 runs 16 residues. The germline V gene has CDR1 MDHEN and CDR2 SYDVKM. This chain's CDR3 is CASSLMVGAGGNEQFF. CDR3 nucleotides: TGTGCCAGCAGCCTCATGGTTGGAGCGGGAGGGAATGAGCAGTTCTTC.

This clone was seen a few times. The V gene is TRBV29-1, the J gene TRBJ2-2; the match to TRBD1 covers 8 bases. The J segment lost 0 bases and the V segment lost 7 bases, leaving 10 bases of the junction unmatched. The CDR3 totals 16 residues. From germline, CDR1 is SQVTM and CDR2 ANQGSEA. The CDR3 DNA sequence: TGCAGCGCAGCCAGGGCAGGGGGCGCGAACACCGGGGAGCTGTTTTTT. This encodes CSAARAGGANTGELFF.

This clone appeared a single time. The rearrangement uses TRBV30 and TRBJ1-1, with D hard to call. Trimming left V 4 bases short and J 5 bases short, with 17 bases between. The germline CDR1 and CDR2 sequences are GTSNPN and SVGIG (reference sequence). This CDR3 is built from 14 residues. CDR3 nucleotide sequence: TGTGCCTGGACCCGGTCTTTTACGGGGACTGAAGCTTTCTTT. Its protein product is CAWTRSFTGTEAFF.